The clone carrying this TCR beta chain was recorded many times. Its target is unknown. The entry originates in a study of metastatic and nonmetastatic thyroid tumors. As for the study in general: It was across blood and tumor or nodule tissue from malignant and benign thyroid patients that repertoires were compared. Study-level points and caveats: TCR beta diversity was reportedly significantly higher in malignant thyroid tumors than benign nodules, in blood and tumor.

Looked up from germline, CDR1 is MNHNS and CDR2 is SASEGT. V lost 5 bases to trimming and J lost 7 bases, with 9 bases between them. CDR3 length: 13 residues. Original data processing: Across clinicopathological groups, CDR3 differences served as the basis for building a distant-metastasis classifier for papillary thyroid cancer. Through MiXCR, TCRdb re-clonotyped the PCR reads. These V and J calls derive from TCRdb rather than the authors' analysis. The sample lists some 41,000 clones, 3% to 3.5% occurring once. Treatment of any kind had been given to no patient before thyroid surgery. What was sequenced was blood. The chain couples TRBV6-1 to TRBJ1-6, with D unresolved. This receptor was identified in a female donor with papillary thyroid cancer or a benign thyroid nodule (not recorded which). Some clones in this sample may be carry-over from other donors' samples. The DNA for the CDR3 is TGTGCCAGCAGTAGCCCTGAAAATTCACCCCTCCACTTT. It yields the protein CASSSPENSPLHF.